These 27 T cell receptor beta chains share one sample of origin, sequenced in a study of identical twins. Using its own MiXCR run on the 5' RACE reads, TCRdb lists one record per CDR3 protein. This sample yields approximately 620,000 distinct CDR3 sequences, of which 8% to 9% are seen a single time; 0.98% belongs to the top ten. These sequences were also reported in another study, on yellow fever vaccine responses in identical twins.

What was sequenced was PBMCs. These receptors came from a woman in her late teens or twenties in good health.

The chain links TRBV20-1 to TRBJ2-1, with a weak D call TRBD2 (6 bases). The CDR3 consists of 12 residues. V lost 4 bases and J lost 9, with 13 bases in between. Germline values: CDR1 DFQATT, CDR2 SNEGSKA (reference sequence). The CDR3 nucleotides read TGCAGTGCTATGCCGGGAGCCGGTGAGCAGTTCTTC. This codes for CSAMPGAGEQFF.

J is TRBJ2-7 and V is TRBV7-9; 7 bases agree with TRBD1. The J segment lost 4 bases and the V segment lost 0 bases, leaving 3 bases of the junction unmatched. Germline CDR1 SEHNR, CDR2 FQNEAQ (reference sequence). The CDR3 sequence is 14 residues long. The CDR3 coding sequence is TGTGCCAGCAGCTTAGCGGGACAGTTTTACGAGCAGTACTTC. As protein: CASSLAGQFYEQYF. The full variable domain, its missing parts supplied by reference TRBV7-9 and TRBJ2-7, is DTGVSQNPRHKITKRGQNVTFRCDPISEHNRLYWYRQTLGQGPEFLTYFQNEAQLEKSRLLSDRFSAERPKGSFSTLEIQRTEQGDSAMYLCASSLAGQFYEQYFGPGTRLTVT.

The chain combines TRBV4-1 with TRBJ1-1; no definite D call. Germline assignment: CDR1 MGHRA and CDR2 YSYEKL. This CDR3 is built from 15 residues. Trimming pared 0 bases from V and 4 bases from J, leaving 12 bases between. This CDR3 is CASSQDGGFGTEAFF. CDR3 bases: TGCGCCAGCAGCCAAGATGGCGGCTTTGGCACTGAAGCTTTCTTT.

The chain recombines TRBV15 with TRBJ2-7; D tentatively fits TRBD1 or TRBD2 (5 bases each). V gave up 5 bases and J gave up 9 bases, with 23 bases separating them. In germline, CDR1 is LNHNV, CDR2 YYDKDF (reference sequence). This CDR3 is built from 15 residues. Here the CDR3 reads CATSPFGAGFGWQYF. The CDR3 nucleotides read TGTGCCACCAGCCCCTTCGGGGCAGGGTTTGGCTGGCAGTACTTC.

The J gene is TRBJ1-1, the V gene TRBV27; unclear D gene. CDR1 is MNHEY and CDR2 is SMNVEV in the germline V gene (reference sequence). The CDR3 length is 11 residues. V was cut by 3 bases and J by 11 bases, with 10 bases left in between. The CDR3 sequence: CASSFFGWAFF. The CDR3 nucleotides read TGTGCCAGCAGTTTTTTCGGGTGGGCTTTCTTT.

This clonotype was picked up a small number of times. V is TRBV6-2 or TRBV6-3 and J is TRBJ2-1, with TRBD2 matching 16 bases. The CDR3 consists of 20 residues. Germline V gene lookup returns CDR1 MNHEY and CDR2 SVGEGT. Trimming took 1 base from V and 2 from J; bases not matched to a gene: 8. The CDR3 nucleotides read TGTGCCAGCAGTTACTTAATTGGGACTAGCGGGAGGGCCGCCTACAATGAGCAGTTCTTC. Its protein product is CASSYLIGTSGRAAYNEQFF.

This chain links TRBV29-1 with TRBJ2-1; 8 positions match TRBD2. Looked up from germline, CDR1 is SQVTM and CDR2 is ANQGSEA. The CDR3 length is 13 residues. The trim removed 3 bases at V and 10 bases at J, leaving 8 bases unmatched. CDR3 DNA sequence: TGCAGCGTTGACAGGATAGCGGGAAGGGAGCAGTTCTTC. Translated, it gives CSVDRIAGREQFF.

This clonotype was counted at least ten times. The chain has TRBV7-2 and TRBJ2-1; perhaps TRBD2 as D (5 bases). The CDR3 consists of 12 residues. CDR1 SGHTA and CDR2 FQGNSA come from the germline V gene. V lost 2 bases to trimming and J lost 9 bases, with 8 bases between them. DNA for the CDR3: TGTGCCAGCAGCTTATCCCGGGGTGAGCAGTTCTTC. Translating it yields CASSLSRGEQFF.

This clonotype was counted a few times. This chain links TRBV4-3 with TRBJ2-1; D uncertain. The germline V gene encodes CDR1 LGHNA and CDR2 YSLEER. CDR3 length: 13 amino acids. The V gene lost 2 bases and the J gene lost 5 bases, with 7 bases spanning the gap. CDR3 sequence: CASSQRPDNEQFF. The DNA for the CDR3 is TGCGCCAGCAGCCAAAGACCAGACAATGAGCAGTTCTTC.

This clonotype occurred a few times. This chain joins TRBV10-2 and TRBJ2-3; 9 nucleotides match TRBD2. Germline CDR1 WSHSY, CDR2 SAAADI. CDR3 size: 16 residues. J lost 2 bases, V lost 4 bases, and 7 bases had no gene match. This chain's CDR3 is CASSGEREDLTDTQYF. The CDR3 DNA sequence: TGCGCCAGCAGTGGGGAGCGGGAGGACCTCACAGATACGCAGTATTTT.

This clonotype was detected ten times or more. The chain has TRBV6-1 and TRBJ2-5; 15 bases map to TRBD2. With V trimmed by 5 bases and J by 4 bases, 8 bases remained unmatched. Germline V lookup: CDR1 MNHNS, CDR2 SASEGT. The CDR3 length is 17 residues. CDR3 coding DNA: TGTGCCAGCAGTAAGGATCCGGGACTAGCGGGAGGAGAGACCCAGTACTTC. The encoded protein is CASSKDPGLAGGETQYF.

This clonotype was seen ten or more times. The chain has TRBV19 and TRBJ2-7; the D is unclear. This CDR3 spans 14 amino acids. CDR1 LNHDA and CDR2 SQIVND come from the germline V gene (reference sequence). V was pared by 5 bases and J by 3 bases, with 14 bases between. Written as DNA, the CDR3 is TGTGCCAGTAGTTCAGATTCTGTGGGCTACGAGCAGTACTTC. Translating it yields CASSSDSVGYEQYF.

This clonotype showed up many times. This chain's CDR3 is CASSPAEREGLTDTQYF. In nucleotides, the CDR3 is TGTGCCAGCAGTCCCGCCGAGCGGGAGGGCCTAACAGATACGCAGTATTTT. This chain joins TRBV6-2 or TRBV6-3 and TRBJ2-3, with 10 positions matching TRBD2. There are 17 residues in the CDR3. V shed 5 bases and J 3 bases; nucleotides not matched to a gene: 11. Germline values: CDR1 MNHEY, CDR2 SVGEGT.

This clonotype appeared many times. The chain couples TRBV7-2 to TRBJ2-5; TRBD1 might be the D (5 bases). Germline lookup yields CDR1 SGHTA and CDR2 FQGNSA. V lost 0 bases and J 1 base, leaving 12 bases between the germline ends. The CDR3 contains 16 residues. The CDR3 DNA reads as TGTGCCAGCAGCTTAGCCACAGATCAGGGCCAAGAGACCCAGTACTTC. Encoded protein: CASSLATDQGQETQYF.

The V call is TRBV10-1, the J call TRBJ2-1, with D maybe TRBD2 (6 bases). V lost 4 bases and J lost 2, with 9 bases in between. Germline V CDR1 and CDR2: WNHNN, SYGVQD (reference sequence). This CDR3 contains 14 residues. This CDR3 is CASSGREAYNEQFF. DNA of the CDR3: TGCGCCAGCAGTGGGCGGGAAGCCTACAATGAGCAGTTCTTC.

The chain combines TRBV7-8 with TRBJ2-1, with 8 bases that match TRBD1. The V gene's germline CDR1 is SGHVS and CDR2 FQNEAQ. V shed 5 bases and J 6 bases; nucleotides not matched to a gene: 9. This CDR3 contains 15 residues. CDR3 sequence: CASSRTGTGANEQFF. The CDR3 DNA follows: TGTGCCAGCAGCAGAACCGGGACAGGAGCCAATGAGCAGTTCTTC.

The chain carries TRBV29-1 and TRBJ2-5; the D call may be TRBD1 or TRBD2 (5 bases each). The length of the CDR3 is 14 residues. Germline loops: CDR1 SQVTM, CDR2 ANQGSEA. V dropped 0 bases and J dropped 7 bases, with 15 bases sitting between them. In DNA form, the CDR3 reads TGCAGCGTTGAAGAGGTTGCAGCGAGGGGGACCCAGTACTTC. The encoded protein is CSVEEVAARGTQYF.

A few counts support this clonotype. The chain has TRBV5-1 and TRBJ2-7; 9 nucleotides line up with TRBD1. Germline V CDR1 and CDR2: SGHRS, YFSETQ. With V trimmed by 7 bases and J by 9 bases, 11 bases remained unmatched. The CDR3 covers 13 residues. The CDR3 DNA sequence: TGCGCCAGCTCTGAGGGACAGGGAATTCGGCAGTACTTC. It specifies CASSEGQGIRQYF. The variable domain in full, with the rest retrieved from reference TRBV5-1 and TRBJ2-7, is KAGVTQTPRYLIKTRGQQVTLSCSPISGHRSVSWYQQTPGQGLQFLFEYFSETQRNKGNFPGRFSGRQFSNSRSEMNVSTLELGDSALYLCASSEGQGIRQYFGPGTRLTVT.

This clonotype was detected only a few times. This rearrangement joins TRBV5-1 to TRBJ2-3, with 8 bases that match TRBD2. V lost 3 bases and J lost 2; bases outside the gene matches: 8. Germline V gene lookup returns CDR1 SGHRS and CDR2 YFSETQ. The CDR3 runs to 16 residues. The CDR3 DNA reads as TGCGCCAGCAGCTACAAGACTAGCGACCACACAGATACGCAGTATTTT. Translating it yields CASSYKTSDHTDTQYF.

V gene TRBV19 combines with J gene TRBJ2-2; no clear D. V was pared by 4 bases and J by 0 bases, with 9 bases between. This CDR3 has 15 amino acids. The V gene's germline CDR1 is LNHDA and CDR2 SQIVND (reference sequence). The CDR3 sequence: CASSSGPTNTGELFF. Here the CDR3 DNA reads TGTGCCAGTAGTAGTGGACCGACGAACACCGGGGAGCTGTTTTTT.

The V call is TRBV7-9, the J call TRBJ1-4; D is undetermined. The CDR3 is 14 residues long. Per the germline V gene, CDR1 is SEHNR and CDR2 is FQNEAQ (reference sequence). V dropped 5 bases and J dropped 8 bases, with 15 bases sitting between them. CDR3 in amino acids: CASSPEGFSEKLFF. CDR3 bases: TGTGCCAGCAGCCCCGAAGGGTTTTCCGAAAAACTGTTTTTT.

The rearrangement uses TRBV12-3 or TRBV12-4 and TRBJ2-2, with TRBD2 matching over 8 bases. This CDR3 is built from 19 residues. This CDR3 is CTCSLALRGLAANTGELFF. The CDR3 DNA is TGTACCTGCAGTTTAGCGCTCCGTGGACTAGCCGCGAACACCGGGGAGCTGTTTTTT.

This clonotype was observed a handful of times. V and J are TRBV5-5 and TRBJ2-2, with 9 bases that match TRBD1. The length of the CDR3 is 15 residues. The germline V gene encodes CDR1 SGHKS and CDR2 YYEKEE (reference sequence). V shed 4 bases and J 6 bases; nucleotides not matched to a gene: 7. The CDR3: CASSHHRGLAGELFF. The CDR3 DNA sequence: TGTGCCAGCAGCCATCACAGGGGGCTCGCCGGGGAGCTGTTTTTT.

This clonotype appeared a few times. The chain combines TRBV5-1 with TRBJ2-7; perhaps TRBD2 as D (5 bases). The CDR3 extends over 19 amino acids. V was pared by 2 bases and J by 0 bases, with 24 bases between. Germline V gives CDR1 SGHRS, CDR2 YFSETQ. The CDR3 nucleotides are TGCGCCAGCAGCTTTTTACCTGTCGATGAGGGCAGGATCTCCTACGAGCAGTACTTC. It encodes CASSFLPVDEGRISYEQYF.

The rearrangement joins TRBV12-3 or TRBV12-4 to TRBJ2-3; D gene uncertain. The CDR3 covers 17 residues. Trimming pared 4 bases from V and 0 bases from J, leaving 17 bases between. The CDR3 region has the DNA TGTGCCAGCAGTTCGAGGCGAAGCGAACAAAGCACAGATACGCAGTATTTT. Translation: CASSSRRSEQSTDTQYF.

This clonotype was counted only a few times. This chain uses TRBV6-1 with TRBJ1-1; maybe TRBD1 (6 bases). Germline V gene sequence: CDR1 MNHNS, CDR2 SASEGT. Trimming pared 6 bases from V and 8 bases from J, leaving 22 bases between. The CDR3 consists of 15 residues. The CDR3 sequence: CASRRTGLVMTEAFF. CDR3 in DNA: TGTGCCAGCAGAAGAACAGGGTTGGTGATGACCGAAGCTTTCTTT.

This clonotype turned up a few times. The chain has TRBV7-2 and TRBJ2-3; 8 bases fit TRBD1. The CDR3 is 15 amino acids. Germline V gene data show CDR1 as SGHTA and CDR2 as FQGNSA. The V gene end was trimmed by 6 bases and the J gene end by 5 bases; junction bases not matched to a gene: 10. The CDR3 spells CASSGGRGPRDTQYF. CDR3 bases: TGTGCCAGCAGTGGGGGCAGGGGGCCGAGAGATACGCAGTATTTT. Looking up the rest from reference TRBV7-2 and TRBJ2-3 gives the full variable domain: GAGVSQSPSNKVTEKGKDVELRCDPISGHTALYWYRQSLGQGLEFLIYFQGNSAPDKSGLPSDRFSAERTGGSVSTLTIQRTQQEDSAVYLCASSGGRGPRDTQYFGPGTRLTVL.